This T cell receptor (beta chain) was retrieved from a study of long-term antiretroviral therapy in people with HIV (dated by TCRdb to 2022 to 2024). Background for the entire study: The earliest samples were collected roughly a decade before the 2015 WHO recommendation for immediate ART, at a time when ART was usually postponed until CD4 counts fell. This retrospective serial study examined whether starting ART and sustained HIV suppression were associated with changes in the composition and diversity of the TRB repertoire in peripheral blood. A total of 150 to 200 cryopreserved PBMC samples were contributed to the cohort by 30 adults with confirmed HIV infection, with samples collected serially over a mean of roughly six years (range 1-12). About 35% of the 30 participants with HIV were female. No cross-contamination during QIAcube processing was shown when test extractions of a monoclonal T-cell line were performed alongside approximately 32 polyclonal samples.

A note on this clone: The clone's antigen remains unknown. No base qualities exist here, and no much larger clone lies one base off it.

The immunoSEQ hsTCRB v3.0 assay was used at survey level resolution to sequence the TRB variable region. A depth of roughly 35,000-55,000 T-cell genomes per sample was targeted for TRB sequencing. Pooled TRB libraries were sequenced on an Illumina MiSeq with a v3 150-cycle kit. In the paper's pipeline: Repertoire analysis was performed in R inside a reproducible Nextflow workflow that covered QC, data transformation and analysis. LymphoSeq2, an R package for exploring AIRR-Seq data, was used to implement the custom analyses. A handful of samples yielding fewer than 5000 total TRB sequences were excluded, leaving 150 to 200 analyzed HIV repertoires. Among the roughly 180 retained HIV repertoires, 55 to 60 were collected before ART initiation and 129 after ART initiation. Repertoires were downsampled to 5000 TRB nucleotide sequences, and summary statistics were averaged over 100 downsampling iterations. Only TRB sequences with CDR3 regions of at least seven amino acids were retained for analysis. Diversity was measured with a Shannon entropy-derived clonality score and the Gini coefficient. In the repertoire networks, any two of the top 5000 CDR3 amino acid sequences were connected whenever the two sequences differed by an edit distance of one. For TRB CDR3 amino acid sequences, antigen specificity groups and MHC restriction were predicted with GLIPH2. To flag known CMV, EBV, HIV or tissue antigen associations, CDR3 amino acid sequences were matched against VDJdb and McPAS-TCR. Pre-ART, post-ART and control groups were compared with Wilcoxon signed-rank tests and Holm-Bonferroni correction. What TCRdb holds here is the immuneACCESS table cut down to in-frame rearrangements. Part of the clones is not present; checked against another copy, under half of the missing clones reflect an unresolved V gene, and the others are unexplained. That table gives V, J and clone size, and the DNA gave D and trimming. The sample profile shows roughly 28,000 clones; more than 80% of them were found once. Together, the top ten hold 5.5% to 8% of the sample.

Paper-wide results and their limitations: Because PBMC availability was limited, only the TCR beta chain was sequenced, with no alpha chain pairing. ART initiation was associated with a significant increase in TRB diversity, but diversity stayed significantly below transplant donor controls even after long-term ART. The samples were dated from about 2004 to 2018, and the ART regimens that were used may be less effective than current ART regimens. Unsorted PBMC were profiled instead of sorted CD4+ and CD8+ T cells because pre-ART samples had limited cell numbers. No data were available on ART adherence, viral resistance or therapy changes, limiting inferences about post-ART repertoire changes. Expanded TRB clones identified before ART initiation dominated the repertoire across all time points, though the dominance fluctuated and decreased in many PLHIV after ART. Narrower CDR3 length ranges were observed in HIV repertoires than in controls, and an antigen-experienced repertoire with only a slight naive shift after ART was suggested by the network structure.

Inclusion was restricted to participants for whom at least one PBMC sample before ART initiation and at least two post-ART samples were available. Every participant with HIV received treatment in the United States of America. Before DNA extraction, cryopreserved samples containing about 0.95-10 million PBMC were thawed and washed. At the time of the earliest PBMC sample, participants with HIV were aged between about 23 and 54 years. Each participant contributed PBMC samples from 1-4 timepoints before ART initiation and 2-8 timepoints after ART initiation, with a median of 7 samples. Serial HIV viral load, CD4+ T-cell count, ART history and demographic data were obtained for every participant. Genomic DNA was extracted from unsorted PBMC with a Qiagen kit on a QIAcube, with processing performed in batches of 12 samples. CDR1 and CDR2 were assigned from the germline V gene as SGHVS and FQNEAQ. V is clipped by 1 base and J by 0 bases, and the sequence between their germline boundaries is 9 bases long. The CDR3 goes from the cysteine to the phenylalanine over 16 residues. CDR3 DNA is the only sequence kept; it has 48 bases, read in frame from the first base.

The receptor was isolated from a man between 40 and 49 years old with HIV. The material sequenced was unsorted PBMCs, taken 0.3 years after starting antiretroviral therapy. The chain is made from TRBV7-8 and TRBJ1-4, with the D gene call left open. CDR3 reads: CASSLVKGATNEKLFF. The sequenced DNA: TGTGCCAGCAGCTTAGTAAAAGGCGCAACTAATGAAAAACTGTTTTTT. The entire variable domain, with the stretches around the CDR3 drawn from the reference TRBV7-8 and TRBJ1-4 proteins, is GAGVSQSPRYKVAKRGQDVALRCDPISGHVSLFWYQQALGQGPEFLTYFQNEAQLDKSGLPSDRFFAERPEGSVSTLKIQRTQQEDSAVYLCASSLVKGATNEKLFFGSGTQLSVL.